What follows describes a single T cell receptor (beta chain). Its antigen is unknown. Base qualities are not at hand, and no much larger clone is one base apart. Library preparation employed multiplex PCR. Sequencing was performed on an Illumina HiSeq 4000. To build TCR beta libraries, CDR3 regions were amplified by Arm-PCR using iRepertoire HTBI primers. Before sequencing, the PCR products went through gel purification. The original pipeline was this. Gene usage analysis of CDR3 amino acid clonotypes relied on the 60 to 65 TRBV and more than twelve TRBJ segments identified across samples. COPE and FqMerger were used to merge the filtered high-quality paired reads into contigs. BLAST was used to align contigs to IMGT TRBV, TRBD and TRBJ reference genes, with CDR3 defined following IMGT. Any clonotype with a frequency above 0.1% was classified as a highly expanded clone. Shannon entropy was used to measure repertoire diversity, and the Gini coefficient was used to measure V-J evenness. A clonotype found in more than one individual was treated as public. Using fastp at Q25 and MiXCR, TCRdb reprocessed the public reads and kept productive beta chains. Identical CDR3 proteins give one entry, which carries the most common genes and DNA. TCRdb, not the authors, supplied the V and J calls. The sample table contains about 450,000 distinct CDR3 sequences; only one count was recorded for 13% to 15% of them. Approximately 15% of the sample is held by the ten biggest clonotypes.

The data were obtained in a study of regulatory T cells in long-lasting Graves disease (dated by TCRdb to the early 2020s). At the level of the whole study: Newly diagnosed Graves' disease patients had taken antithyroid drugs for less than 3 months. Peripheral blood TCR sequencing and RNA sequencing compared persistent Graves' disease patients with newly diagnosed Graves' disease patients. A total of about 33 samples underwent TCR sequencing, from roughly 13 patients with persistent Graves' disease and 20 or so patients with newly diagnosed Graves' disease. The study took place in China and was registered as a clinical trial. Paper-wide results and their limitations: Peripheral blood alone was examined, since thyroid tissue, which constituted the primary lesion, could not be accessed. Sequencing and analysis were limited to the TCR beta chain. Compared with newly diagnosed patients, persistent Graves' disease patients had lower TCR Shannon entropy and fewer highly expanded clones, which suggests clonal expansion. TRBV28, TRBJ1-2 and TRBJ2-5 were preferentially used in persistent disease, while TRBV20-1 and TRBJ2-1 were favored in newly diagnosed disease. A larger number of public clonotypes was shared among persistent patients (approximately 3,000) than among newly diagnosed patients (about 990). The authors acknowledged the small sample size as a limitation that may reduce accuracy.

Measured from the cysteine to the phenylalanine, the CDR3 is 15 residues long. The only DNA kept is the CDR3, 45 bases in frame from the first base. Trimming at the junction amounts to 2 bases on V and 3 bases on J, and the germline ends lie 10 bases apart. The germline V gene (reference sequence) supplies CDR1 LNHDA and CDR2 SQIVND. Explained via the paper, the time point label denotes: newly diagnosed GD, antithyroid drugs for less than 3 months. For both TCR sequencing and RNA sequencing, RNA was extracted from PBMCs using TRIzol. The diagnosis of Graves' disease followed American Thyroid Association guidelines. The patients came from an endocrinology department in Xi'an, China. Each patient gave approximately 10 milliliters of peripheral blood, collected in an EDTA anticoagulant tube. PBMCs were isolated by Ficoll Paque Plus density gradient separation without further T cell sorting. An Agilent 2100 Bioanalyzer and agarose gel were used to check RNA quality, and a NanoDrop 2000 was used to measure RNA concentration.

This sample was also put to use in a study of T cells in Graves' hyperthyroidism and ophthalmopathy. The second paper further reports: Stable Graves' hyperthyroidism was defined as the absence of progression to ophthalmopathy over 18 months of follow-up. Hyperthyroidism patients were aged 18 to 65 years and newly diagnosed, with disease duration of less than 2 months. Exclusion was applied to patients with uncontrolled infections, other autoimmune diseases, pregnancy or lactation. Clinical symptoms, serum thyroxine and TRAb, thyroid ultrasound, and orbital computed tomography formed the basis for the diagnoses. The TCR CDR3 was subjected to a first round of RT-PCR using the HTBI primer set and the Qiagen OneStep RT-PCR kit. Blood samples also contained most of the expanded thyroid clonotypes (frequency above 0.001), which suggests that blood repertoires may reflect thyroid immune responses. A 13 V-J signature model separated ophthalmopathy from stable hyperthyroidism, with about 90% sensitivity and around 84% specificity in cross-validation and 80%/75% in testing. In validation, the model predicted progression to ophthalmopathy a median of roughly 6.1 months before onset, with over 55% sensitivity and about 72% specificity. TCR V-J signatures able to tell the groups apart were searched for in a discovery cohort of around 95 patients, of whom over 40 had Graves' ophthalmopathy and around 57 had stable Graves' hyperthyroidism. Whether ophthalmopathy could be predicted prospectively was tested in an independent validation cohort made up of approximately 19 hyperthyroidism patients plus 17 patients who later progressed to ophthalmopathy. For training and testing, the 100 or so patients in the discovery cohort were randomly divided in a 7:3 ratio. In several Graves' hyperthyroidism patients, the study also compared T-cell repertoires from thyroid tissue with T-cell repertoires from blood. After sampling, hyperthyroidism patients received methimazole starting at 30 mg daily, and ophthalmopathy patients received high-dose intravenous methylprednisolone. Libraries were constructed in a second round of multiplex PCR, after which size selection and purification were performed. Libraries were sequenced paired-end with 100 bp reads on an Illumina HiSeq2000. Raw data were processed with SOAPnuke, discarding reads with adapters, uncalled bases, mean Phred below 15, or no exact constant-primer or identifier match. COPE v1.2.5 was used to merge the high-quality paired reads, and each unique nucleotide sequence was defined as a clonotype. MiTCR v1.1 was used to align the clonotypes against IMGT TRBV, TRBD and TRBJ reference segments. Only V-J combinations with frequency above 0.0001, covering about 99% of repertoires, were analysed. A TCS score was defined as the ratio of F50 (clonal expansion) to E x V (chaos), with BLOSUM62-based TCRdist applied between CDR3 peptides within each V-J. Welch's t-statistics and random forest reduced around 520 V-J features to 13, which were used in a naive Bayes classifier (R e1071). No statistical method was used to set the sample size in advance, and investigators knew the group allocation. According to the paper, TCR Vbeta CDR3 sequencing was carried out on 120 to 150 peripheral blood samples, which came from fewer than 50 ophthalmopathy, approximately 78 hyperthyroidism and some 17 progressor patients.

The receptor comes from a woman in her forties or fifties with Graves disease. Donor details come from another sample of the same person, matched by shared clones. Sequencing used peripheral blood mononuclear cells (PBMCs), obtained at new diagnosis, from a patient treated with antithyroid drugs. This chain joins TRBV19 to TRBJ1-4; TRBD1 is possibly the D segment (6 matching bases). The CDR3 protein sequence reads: CASSIRTAPNEKLFF. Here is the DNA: TGTGCCAGTAGTATACGGACAGCTCCTAATGAAAAACTGTTTTTT.